This T cell receptor (beta chain) was identified in a study of naive and memory T cell subsets. Note on this clonotype: The antigen is unknown.

This CDR3 is 16 amino acids long. V lost 1 base to trimming and J lost 5 bases; unmatched junction nucleotides: 9. Germline CDR1 SGHRS, CDR2 YFSETQ. Both TRBC1 and TRBC2 were covered by a beta constant-region primer of two equimolar oligonucleotides. The ligated cDNA underwent four PCR rounds using SP2 and nested alpha and beta constant-region primers. An oligonucleotide with the SP2 primer and a 12-nucleotide UMI was ligated to the cDNA 3' end. TCRdb redid the calling of the UMI-ligation and nested PCR reads with MiXCR, one entry per CDR3 protein. Of about 120,000 distinct CDR3 sequences listed, just over 35% are singletons. After the first PCR, alpha and beta chain libraries were processed separately. Study conclusions and caveats: Naive and memory subsets had different power law exponents for TCR abundance.

This TCR derives from a human donor in good health. The sample comprised central memory CD4+ T cells from blood. The chain combines TRBV5-1 with TRBJ2-3, with 8 nucleotides matching TRBD2. The CDR3 loop reads CASSLRPAGDRDTQYF. The CDR3, as DNA: TGCGCCAGCAGCTTGAGGCCAGCGGGAGATAGAGATACGCAGTATTTT.